The source of this T cell receptor beta chain is a study of blood T cells in healthy people across ages. Next came a second PCR, run for about 6 to 12 cycles, which used a sample-barcoded 5' primer along with a J-beta primer mix. TCRdb used MiXCR to reprocess the 5' RACE reads, holding one entry per CDR3 protein. This repertoire shows approximately 490,000 distinct CDR3 sequences, less than 25% found once; its top ten account for roughly 9.4%. This clonotype has a handful of counts. These data are also associated with another study on T cells of mothers and their children. That report adds: Each child gave around 3 million TCR beta CDR3 reads (each mother, over 8.5 million).

Specimen: blood. This sequence was found in a boy between 10 and 17 years old in good health.

The CDR3 region has the DNA TGCAGCGTTGAAGACACCCAGACAGTCGAGCAGTACTTC. The encoded protein is CSVEDTQTVEQYF. The chain couples TRBV29-1 to TRBJ2-7, with D perhaps matching TRBD1 (5 bases). Trimming removed 0 bases at V and 6 bases at J, with 12 bases between. Germline V gene data show CDR1 as SQVTM and CDR2 as ANQGSEA. The CDR3 consists of 13 residues.